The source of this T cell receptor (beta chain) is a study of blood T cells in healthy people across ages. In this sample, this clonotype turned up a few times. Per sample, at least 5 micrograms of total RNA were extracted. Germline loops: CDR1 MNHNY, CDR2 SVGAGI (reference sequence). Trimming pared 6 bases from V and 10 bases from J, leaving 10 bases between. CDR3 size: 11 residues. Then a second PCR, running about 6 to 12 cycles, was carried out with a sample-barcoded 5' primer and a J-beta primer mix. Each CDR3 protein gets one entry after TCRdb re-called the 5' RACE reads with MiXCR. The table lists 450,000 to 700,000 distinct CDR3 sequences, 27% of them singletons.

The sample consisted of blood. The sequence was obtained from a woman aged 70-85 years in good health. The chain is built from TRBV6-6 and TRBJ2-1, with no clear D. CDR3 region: CASRSLGEQFF. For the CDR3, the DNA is TGTGCCAGCAGGTCCCTAGGGGAGCAGTTCTTC.